Following are 14 T cell receptor beta chains from one sample sequenced in a study of Ad26.COV2.S vaccination and SARS-CoV-2 variants. Documented treatment: some 19 received Ad26.COV2.S at low or high dose, single or two shots; about five received placebo; per-sample allocation not given. Day 63 following the first vaccine or placebo injection was when the samples were taken. Produced via immunoSEQ multiplex PCR; TCRdb's table is partial and in-frame only. The sample shows about 350,000 clones, approximately 84% of them seen only once. The specimen comprised peripheral blood, sampled in a trial of Ad26.COV2.S vaccine versus placebo. Receptor source: a person between 18 and 65 years old who received the Ad26.COV2.S COVID-19 vaccine or a placebo.

V is TRBV2 and J is TRBJ2-7; 12 bases match TRBD2. The CDR3 is 14 residues long. The germline V gene encodes CDR1 SNHLY and CDR2 FYNNEI. J was trimmed by 2 bases and V by 10 bases; bases with no gene match: 6. CDR3 residues: CATTLAGGPYEQYF. Written as DNA, the CDR3 is TGTGCCACGACGCTAGCGGGGGGGCCCTACGAGCAGTACTTC.

This chain joins TRBV7-6 and TRBJ1-1; 10 bases line up with TRBD1. The CDR3 covers 15 residues. Germline V CDR1 and CDR2: SGHVS, FNYEAQ. With 0 bases clipped from V and 4 bases from J, the junction kept 2 bases outside the gene matches. CDR3 sequence: CASSLAGQGGTEAFF. The CDR3 DNA sequence: TGTGCCAGCAGCTTAGCCGGACAGGGGGGCACTGAAGCTTTCTTT.

V usage is TRBV28 and J usage is TRBJ1-1, with a weak D call TRBD1 (5 bases). V lost 9 bases, J lost 6 bases, and 17 bases lay in between. The CDR3 has 13 residues. CDR1 and CDR2 (germline): MDHEN, SYDVKM. The CDR3 bases are TGTGCCAGTCAGAGGGCGGGGGGGGCTGAAGCTTTCTTT. It encodes CASQRAGGAEAFF.

The V and J genes are TRBV5-1 and TRBJ1-1; 9 bases line up with TRBD1. The germline gives CDR1 SGHRS, CDR2 YFSETQ. The V gene end was trimmed by 5 bases and the J gene end by 6 bases; junction bases not matched to a gene: 11. The CDR3 covers 15 residues. The DNA of the CDR3 is TGCGCCAGCAGTTGGATCCCGGGACAGGGCTCTGAAGCTTTCTTT. It codes for CASSWIPGQGSEAFF.

The chain employs TRBV7-2 and TRBJ1-4; D is possibly TRBD1 (5 bases). The CDR3 extends over 16 amino acids. CDR1 SGHTA and CDR2 FQGNSA come from the germline V gene. V shed 1 base and J shed 2 bases, with 11 bases lying between them. The CDR3 is CASSLGGRGTNEKLFF. CDR3 coding DNA: TGTGCCAGCAGCTTAGGTGGGCGGGGGACTAATGAAAAACTGTTTTTT.

The chain combines TRBV19 with TRBJ1-4; no reliable D call. Between the trimmed V and J ends, which lost 5 bases and 3 bases, there was a span of 7 bases. The CDR3 is 13 amino acids. Germline V gene data show CDR1 as LNHDA and CDR2 as SQIVND (reference sequence). CDR3: CASSGAANEKLFF. The CDR3 nucleotides are TGTGCCAGTAGTGGAGCAGCTAATGAAAAACTGTTTTTT.

The sample holds a few counts of this clone. This sequence joins TRBV7-9 and TRBJ2-5; D call uncertain. V was pared by 5 bases and J by 5 bases, with 9 bases between. The germline CDR1 and CDR2 sequences are SEHNR and FQNEAQ (reference sequence). CDR3 length: 12 residues. The CDR3: CASSRVEETQYF. CDR3 nucleotide sequence: TGTGCCAGCAGCAGGGTTGAGGAGACCCAGTACTTC.

This sequence joins TRBV27 and TRBJ1-6, with D unresolved. Trimming cost V 0 bases and J 10 bases, with 10 bases left between them. The CDR3 contains 14 residues. CDR1 MNHEY and CDR2 SMNVEV come from the germline V gene (reference sequence). The chain's CDR3 is CASSLSSLGSPLHF. The DNA for the CDR3 is TGTGCCAGCAGTTTATCTTCCCTGGGATCACCCCTCCACTTT.

This rearrangement joins TRBV4-1 to TRBJ1-2, with D perhaps matching TRBD1 (5 bases). V was cut by 4 bases and J by 4 bases, with 13 bases left in between. Germline loops: CDR1 MGHRA, CDR2 YSYEKL. This CDR3 has 14 residues. Written as DNA, the CDR3 is TGCGCCAGCAGCCCCCAGGGTGCCGTCTATGGCTACACCTTC. Amino acids: CASSPQGAVYGYTF.

The rearrangement links TRBV7-2 to TRBJ1-2; 10 positions match TRBD1. The CDR3 totals 14 residues. Looked up from germline, CDR1 is SGHTA and CDR2 is FQGNSA. Trimming removed 1 base from V and 10 bases from J; junction bases left unmatched: 6. CDR3: CASSLGGTGADYTF. CDR3 nucleotide sequence: TGTGCCAGCAGCTTAGGTGGGACAGGGGCTGACTACACCTTC. Full variable domain (remainder filled in from reference TRBV7-2 and TRBJ1-2): GAGVSQSPSNKVTEKGKDVELRCDPISGHTALYWYRQSLGQGLEFLIYFQGNSAPDKSGLPSDRFSAERTGGSVSTLTIQRTQQEDSAVYLCASSLGGTGADYTFGSGTRLTVV.

The genes are TRBV27 and TRBJ1-4; TRBD1 matches at 9 bases. The CDR3 is made up of 19 amino acids. Germline trimming cut 5 bases from V and 8 bases from J; bases unmatched to any gene: 21. Germline V gene lookup returns CDR1 MNHEY and CDR2 SMNVEV (reference sequence). The CDR3 here is CASSLLGPGQGPSKEKLFF. CDR3 DNA sequence: TGTGCCAGCAGTCTATTGGGTCCGGGACAGGGACCTTCGAAAGAAAAACTGTTTTTT.

The chain employs TRBV5-4 and TRBJ2-7; 7 bases are shared with TRBD1. The germline V gene has CDR1 SGHNT and CDR2 YYREEE (reference sequence). This CDR3 comprises 15 residues. The J segment lost 5 bases and the V segment lost 0 bases, leaving 8 bases of the junction unmatched. The CDR3 region is CASSLATGARNEQYF. CDR3 nucleotide sequence: TGTGCCAGCAGCTTGGCCACAGGGGCTCGGAACGAGCAGTACTTC.

The chain carries TRBV7-8 and TRBJ1-3; tentatively, D is TRBD1 (5 bases). Per the germline V gene, CDR1 is SGHVS and CDR2 is FQNEAQ. The CDR3 loop spans 16 amino acids. The V end was cut by 5 bases, the J end by 0 bases, with 14 bases between. The CDR3 nucleotides read TGTGCCAGCAGCCCGAGAGACAGCCCCTCTGGAAACACCATATATTTT. Residues: CASSPRDSPSGNTIYF.

This clone appeared a single time. The chain uses TRBV11-3 and TRBJ2-2; no clear D gene. Germline lookup yields CDR1 SGHNT and CDR2 YENEEA. The CDR3 has 11 amino acids. V lost 4 bases and J lost 9, with 6 bases in between. CDR3 sequence (DNA): TGTGCCAGCAGCTCGGAGAGGGAGCTGTTTTTT. It specifies CASSSERELFF.